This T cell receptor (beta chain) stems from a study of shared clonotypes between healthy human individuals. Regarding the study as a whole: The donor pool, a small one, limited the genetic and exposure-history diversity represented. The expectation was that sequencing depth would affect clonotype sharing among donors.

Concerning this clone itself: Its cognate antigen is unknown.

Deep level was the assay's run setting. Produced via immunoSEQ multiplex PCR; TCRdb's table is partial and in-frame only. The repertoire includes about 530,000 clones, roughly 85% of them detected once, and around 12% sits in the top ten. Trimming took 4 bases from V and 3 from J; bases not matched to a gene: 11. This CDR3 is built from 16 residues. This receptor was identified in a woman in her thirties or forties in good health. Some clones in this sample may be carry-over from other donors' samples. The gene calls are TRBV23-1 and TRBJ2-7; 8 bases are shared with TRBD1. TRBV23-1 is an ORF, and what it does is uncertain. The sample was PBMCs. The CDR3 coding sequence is TGCGCCAGCAGTCCGATGGGGACAGGAGGGCTCTACGAGCAGTACTTC. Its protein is CASSPMGTGGLYEQYF.